This T cell receptor beta chain emerged from a study of cytomegalovirus exposure and HLA in healthy donors. Trimming took off 7 bases at V and 0 bases at J, with 13 bases between the two ends. CDR1 is LNHDA, CDR2 SQIVND, per germline (reference sequence). This CDR3 contains 15 residues. As to this clone: Its antigen is as yet unknown.

Study findings and constraints: Researchers counted around 160 TCR beta chains as cytomegalovirus-associated. Evidence from a later analysis indicated that most CMV-associated TCR beta chains looked HLA-restricted.

13 Jbeta primers and 60 Vbeta primers were used for the PCR. Using immunoSEQ multiplex PCR, the repertoire was profiled, and TCRdb retains in-frame clones only, with some absent. Of 100,000 or so clones in the sample, under 85% were seen once. This chain uses TRBV19 with TRBJ1-5; D perhaps matches TRBD1 (5 bases). The receptor was isolated from a woman in her thirties or forties in good health and CMV-seropositive. The sequenced sample consisted of PBMCs. Here the CDR3 reads CASTRQQYSNQPQHF. CDR3 bases: TGTGCCAGTACGAGACAGCAATATAGCAATCAGCCCCAGCATTTT.